The 17 T cell receptor beta chains below come from one sample, sequenced in a study of response to subunit inactivated influenza vaccine. One entry per CDR3 protein, called by TCRdb with MiXCR from the RT-PCR reads. The data contain 150,000 to 200,000 distinct CDR3 sequences, approximately 12% of them seen just once; the ten biggest clones take up roughly 29%. The same data also went into a second study, on T cells expressing NK-cell markers. That paper states: Synthesis of TCR beta cDNA relied on 5'RACE template switching carrying UMIs.

Material: CD8+ T cells sorted from PBMCs, obtained roughly 13 days after vaccination. These receptors were obtained from a man aged 45-60 years who received an inactivated influenza vaccine.

The chain carries TRBV29-1 and TRBJ2-1; perhaps D is TRBD1 or TRBD2 (5 bases each). CDR3 length: 10 residues. From germline, CDR1 is SQVTM and CDR2 ANQGSEA. Trimming pared 6 bases from V and 6 bases from J, leaving 6 bases between. CDR3 residues: CSVRGNEQFF. CDR3 DNA sequence: TGCAGCGTGAGGGGCAATGAGCAGTTCTTC.

The sample holds a few counts of this clonotype. The chain recombines TRBV2 with TRBJ2-7, with D perhaps assigned TRBD1 or TRBD2 (5 bases each). Germline V gene data show CDR1 as SNHLY and CDR2 as FYNNEI. The CDR3 is 14 residues long. V dropped 6 bases and J dropped 5 bases, with 17 bases sitting between them. The CDR3 DNA reads TGTGCCAGCAGCGGTCGGGGCGGGTTAGACGAGCAGTACTTC. Protein: CASSGRGGLDEQYF. Combining the CDR3 with reference TRBV2 and TRBJ2-7 gives the whole variable domain EPEVTQTPSHQVTQMGQEVILRCVPISNHLYFYWYRQILGQKVEFLVSFYNNEISEKSEIFDDQFSVERPDGSNFTLKIRSTKLEDSAMYFCASSGRGGLDEQYFGPGTRLTVT.

The chain recombines TRBV6-2 or TRBV6-3 with TRBJ2-5, with D possibly TRBD1 on 5 matching bases. The CDR3 extends over 14 amino acids. V was trimmed by 2 bases and J by 3 bases, leaving 10 bases between them. CDR1 and CDR2 (germline): MNHEY, SVGEGT. In nucleotides, the CDR3 is TGTGCCAGCAGTTACGACAGTAGAGAAGAGACCCAGTACTTC. It specifies CASSYDSREETQYF.

This rearrangement joins TRBV6-1 to TRBJ2-1, with 9 bases fitting TRBD1. The germline V gene has CDR1 MNHNS and CDR2 SASEGT. V lost 6 bases and J lost 8; bases outside the gene matches: 5. CDR3 length: 13 amino acids. CDR3 in DNA: TGTGCCAGCAGAGGGACAGGGATGGATGAGCAGTTCTTC. Translated: CASRGTGMDEQFF.

The CDR3 DNA reads TGCAGTGCCCCAGTGGGGGGACGTCGGGGCTACACCTTC. It translates to CSAPVGGRRGYTF. The rearrangement joins TRBV20-1 to TRBJ1-2, with D perhaps TRBD1 (5 bases). The germline gives CDR1 DFQATT, CDR2 SNEGSKA (reference sequence). Trimming cost V 6 bases and J 8 bases, with 19 bases left between them. The CDR3 has 13 amino acids.

V usage is TRBV7-2 and J usage is TRBJ2-2; D assignment may be TRBD1 or TRBD2 (5 bases each). CDR3 length equals 15 residues. Per germline, CDR1 SGHTA and CDR2 FQGNSA. V lost 1 base to trimming and J lost 7 bases, with 13 bases between them. The CDR3 loop reads CASSLGPWGSGELFF. In nucleotides, the CDR3 is TGTGCCAGCAGCTTAGGTCCTTGGGGGAGCGGGGAGCTGTTTTTT.

This clonotype was observed at least ten times. The chain couples TRBV12-3 or TRBV12-4 to TRBJ2-1, with D uncertain. The ends were cut back, 0 bases at V and 4 bases at J, with 4 bases in the middle. CDR3 length equals 13 residues. The DNA for the CDR3 is TGTGCCAGCAGTTTAGCGGTGTACAATGAGCAGTTCTTC. Its protein product is CASSLAVYNEQFF.

Ten or more counts support this clonotype. The V gene is TRBV11-2, the J gene TRBJ2-5; 12 bases agree with TRBD1. Germline trimming cut 5 bases from V and 5 bases from J; bases unmatched to any gene: 9. The CDR3 contains 16 residues. The germline V gene has CDR1 SGHAT and CDR2 FQNNGV. The CDR3 is CASSPMLGQGAETQYF. In nucleotides, the CDR3 is TGTGCCAGCAGCCCGATGCTGGGACAGGGGGCTGAGACCCAGTACTTC.

This clonotype was counted only a few times. CDR3 nucleotide sequence: TGTGCCAGCAGGGCCTCTAGCGGGAGAACAGATACGCAGTATTTT. This translates into CASRASSGRTDTQYF. This chain joins TRBV2 and TRBJ2-3; 10 bases are shared with TRBD2. With V trimmed by 6 bases and J by 3 bases, 6 bases remained unmatched. The CDR3 sequence is 15 residues long. Germline V gene data show CDR1 as SNHLY and CDR2 as FYNNEI.

This clonotype was seen a few times. This chain joins TRBV28 and TRBJ2-2; the D is unclear. With 5 bases removed from V and 2 bases from J, the gap between germline ends came to 12 bases. The germline V gene has CDR1 MDHEN and CDR2 SYDVKM. This CDR3 region has 15 residues. DNA of the CDR3: TGTGCCAGCAGTAACCTACAAGGAAACACCGGGGAGCTGTTTTTT. This gives the protein CASSNLQGNTGELFF.

DNA for the CDR3: TGCAGTGCTAGGTGGGACAGCGTCCAAGAGACCCAGTACTTC. This encodes CSARWDSVQETQYF. V is TRBV20-1 and J is TRBJ2-5; 7 bases fit TRBD1. The germline V gene has CDR1 DFQATT and CDR2 SNEGSKA (reference sequence). This CDR3 is 14 amino acids long. The ends lost 3 bases at V and 1 base at J; junction bases unmatched: 5.

The sample holds a few counts of this clonotype. This rearrangement joins TRBV7-8 to TRBJ2-2; 10 nucleotides line up with TRBD1. Trimming at V came to 1 base and at J to 5 bases, leaving 4 bases not matched to a gene. CDR3 length: 16 amino acids. In germline, CDR1 is SGHVS, CDR2 FQNEAQ. The CDR3 DNA sequence: TGTGCCAGCAGCTTAGTGCGGACAGGGGGTACCGGGGAGCTGTTTTTT. It codes for CASSLVRTGGTGELFF.

This clonotype appeared a few times. The chain has TRBV12-3 or TRBV12-4 and TRBJ2-7; 8 bases align to TRBD1. With V trimmed by 8 bases and J by 5 bases, 14 bases remained unmatched. This CDR3 is 15 amino acids long. In DNA form, the CDR3 reads TGTGCCAGCGCCGCCGGGGCAGGGGGCTCTCACGAGCAGTACTTC. Encoded protein: CASAAGAGGSHEQYF.

This chain connects TRBV6-5 to TRBJ2-1; the D is unclear. Germline V gives CDR1 MNHEY, CDR2 SVGAGI. Trimming left V 9 bases short and J 2 bases short, with 5 bases between. The CDR3 is made up of 11 amino acids. The DNA for the CDR3 is TGTGCCAGTGGGGCCTACAATGAGCAGTTCTTC. It specifies CASGAYNEQFF.

This sequence joins TRBV16 and TRBJ2-5, with 11 nucleotides matching TRBD2. The V gene's germline CDR1 is KGHSY and CDR2 FQNENV. The CDR3 is made up of 19 amino acids. V trimming: 10 bases; J trimming: 0 bases; junction bases outside the gene matches: 19. The DNA of the CDR3 is TGTGCCACCACCTCTTCGCTAGCGGGGGGCTACCTGTACCAAGAGACCCAGTACTTC. It yields the protein CATTSSLAGGYLYQETQYF. Complete variable domain (other parts from reference TRBV16 and TRBJ2-5): GEEVAQTPKHLVRGEGQKAKLYCAPIKGHSYVFWYQQVLKNEFKFLISFQNENVFDETGMPKERFSAKCLPNSPCSLEIQATKLEDSAVYFCATTSSLAGGYLYQETQYFGPGTRLLVL.

This clonotype was observed a few times. The rearrangement links TRBV19 to TRBJ2-7; the D gene is possibly TRBD1 (6 bases). CDR1 and CDR2 (germline): LNHDA, SQIVND (reference sequence). Trimming stripped 5 bases from V and 2 bases from J, with 10 bases between. This CDR3 spans 13 amino acids. The CDR3 coding sequence is TGTGCCAGTAGTGCCGGGACAACCTACGAGCAGTACTTC. This codes for CASSAGTTYEQYF.

This clonotype has a handful of counts. This rearrangement joins TRBV6-2 or TRBV6-3 to TRBJ1-4; D is unclear. Trimming shortened V by 2 bases and J by 6 bases, and 22 bases separated the two germline ends. CDR1 is MNHEY, CDR2 SVGEGT, per germline. The length of the CDR3 is 18 residues. The CDR3 nucleotides are TGTGCCAGCAGTTACGCACCTGAGGACGGAAGCGAACATGAAAAACTGTTTTTT. Translated, it gives CASSYAPEDGSEHEKLFF.